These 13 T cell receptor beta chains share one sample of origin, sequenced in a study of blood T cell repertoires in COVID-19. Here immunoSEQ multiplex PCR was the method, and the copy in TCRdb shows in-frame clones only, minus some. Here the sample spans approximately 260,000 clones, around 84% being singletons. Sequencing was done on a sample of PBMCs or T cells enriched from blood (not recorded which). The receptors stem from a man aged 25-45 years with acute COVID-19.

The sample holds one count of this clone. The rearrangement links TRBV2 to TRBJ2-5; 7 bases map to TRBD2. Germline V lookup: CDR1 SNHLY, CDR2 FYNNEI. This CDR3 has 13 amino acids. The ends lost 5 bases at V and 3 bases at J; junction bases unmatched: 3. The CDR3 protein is CASSPSGKETQYF. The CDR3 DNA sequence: TGTGCCAGCAGTCCCAGCGGGAAAGAGACCCAGTACTTC.

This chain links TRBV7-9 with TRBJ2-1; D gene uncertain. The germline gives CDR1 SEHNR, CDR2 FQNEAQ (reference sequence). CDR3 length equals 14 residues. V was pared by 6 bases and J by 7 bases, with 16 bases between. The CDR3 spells CASRSLETLNEQFF. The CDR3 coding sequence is TGTGCCAGCAGATCGCTAGAGACGTTAAATGAGCAGTTCTTC. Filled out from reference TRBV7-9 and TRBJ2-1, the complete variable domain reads DTGVSQNPRHKITKRGQNVTFRCDPISEHNRLYWYRQTLGQGPEFLTYFQNEAQLEKSRLLSDRFSAERPKGSFSTLEIQRTEQGDSAMYLCASRSLETLNEQFFGPGTRLTVL.

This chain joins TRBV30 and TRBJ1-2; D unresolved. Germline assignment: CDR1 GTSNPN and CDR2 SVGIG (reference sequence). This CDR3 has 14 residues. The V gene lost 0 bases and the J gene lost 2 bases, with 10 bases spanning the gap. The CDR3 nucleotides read TGTGCCTGGAGTGTACGGGTTGAGAACTATGGCTACACCTTC. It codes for CAWSVRVENYGYTF.

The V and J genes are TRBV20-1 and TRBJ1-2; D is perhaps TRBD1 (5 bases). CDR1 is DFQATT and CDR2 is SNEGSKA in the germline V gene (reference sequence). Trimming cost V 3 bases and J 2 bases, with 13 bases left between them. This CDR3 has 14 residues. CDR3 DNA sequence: TGCAGTGCTAGTTTACAGGAGCGCAACTATGGCTACACCTTC. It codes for CSASLQERNYGYTF.

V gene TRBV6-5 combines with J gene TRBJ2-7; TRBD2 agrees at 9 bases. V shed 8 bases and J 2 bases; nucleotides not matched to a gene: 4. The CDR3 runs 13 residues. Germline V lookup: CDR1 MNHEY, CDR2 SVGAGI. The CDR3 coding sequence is TGTGCCAGCGGGGCGGGAGGGCCCTACGAGCAGTACGTC. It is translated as CASGAGGPYEQYV.

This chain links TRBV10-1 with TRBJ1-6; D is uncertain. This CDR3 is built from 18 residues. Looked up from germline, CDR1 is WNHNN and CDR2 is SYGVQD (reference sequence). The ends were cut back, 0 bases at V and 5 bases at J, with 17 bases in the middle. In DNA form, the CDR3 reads TGCGCCAGCAGTGAGTCGAAAGTCTGCGGCAAACATAATTCACCCCTCCACTTT. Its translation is CASSESKVCGKHNSPLHF.

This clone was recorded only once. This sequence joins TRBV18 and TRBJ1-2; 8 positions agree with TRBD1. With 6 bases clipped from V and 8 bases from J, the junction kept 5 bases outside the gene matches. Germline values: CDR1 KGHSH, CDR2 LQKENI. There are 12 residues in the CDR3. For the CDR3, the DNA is TGTGCCAGCTCTCGACAGGGGAGCGGCTACACCTTC. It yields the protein CASSRQGSGYTF.

CDR3 in amino acids: CASSYRTGTKNTEAFF. In DNA, the CDR3 is TGTGCCAGCAGCTACCGGACAGGGACCAAGAACACTGAAGCTTTCTTT. The rearrangement joins TRBV7-6 to TRBJ1-1; 8 bases map to TRBD1. This CDR3 is built from 16 residues. Unmatched junction bases numbered 8, after V lost 4 bases and J lost 1 base. CDR1 is SGHVS and CDR2 is FNYEAQ in the germline V gene.

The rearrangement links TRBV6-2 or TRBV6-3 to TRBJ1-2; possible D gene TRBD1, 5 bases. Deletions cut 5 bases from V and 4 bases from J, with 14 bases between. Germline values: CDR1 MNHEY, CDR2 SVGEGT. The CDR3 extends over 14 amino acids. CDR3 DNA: TGTGCCAGCAGTACGATACAGGACATCTATGGCTACACCTTC. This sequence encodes CASSTIQDIYGYTF.

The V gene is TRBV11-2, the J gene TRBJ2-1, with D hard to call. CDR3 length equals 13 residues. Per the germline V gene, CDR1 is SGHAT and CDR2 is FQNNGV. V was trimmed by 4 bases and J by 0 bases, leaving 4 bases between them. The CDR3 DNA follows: TGTGCCAGCAGCTCCAGCTCCTACAATGAGCAGTTCTTC. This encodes CASSSSSYNEQFF.

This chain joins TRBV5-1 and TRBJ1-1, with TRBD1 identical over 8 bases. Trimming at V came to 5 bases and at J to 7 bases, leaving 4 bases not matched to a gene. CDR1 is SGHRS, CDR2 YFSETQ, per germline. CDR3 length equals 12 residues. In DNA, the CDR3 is TGCGCCAGCAGGGGGGGACAGGTTGAAGCTTTCTTT. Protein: CASRGGQVEAFF.

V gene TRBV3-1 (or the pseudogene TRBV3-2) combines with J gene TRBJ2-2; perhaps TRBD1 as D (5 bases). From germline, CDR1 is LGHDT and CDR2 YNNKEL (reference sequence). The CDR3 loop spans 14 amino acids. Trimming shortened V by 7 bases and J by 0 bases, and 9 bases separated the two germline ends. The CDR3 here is CASTKDTNTGELFF. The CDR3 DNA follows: TGTGCCAGCACCAAGGACACGAACACCGGGGAGCTGTTTTTT.

CDR3 in amino acids: CASSLTGVNSPLHF. The CDR3 DNA sequence: TGCGCCAGCAGCTTGACAGGGGTCAATTCACCCCTCCACTTT. The gene calls are TRBV5-1 and TRBJ1-6, with 7 nucleotides matching TRBD1. Germline-derived CDR1 and CDR2 are SGHRS and YFSETQ. The CDR3 consists of 14 residues. J lost 7 bases, V lost 1 base, and 2 bases had no gene match.